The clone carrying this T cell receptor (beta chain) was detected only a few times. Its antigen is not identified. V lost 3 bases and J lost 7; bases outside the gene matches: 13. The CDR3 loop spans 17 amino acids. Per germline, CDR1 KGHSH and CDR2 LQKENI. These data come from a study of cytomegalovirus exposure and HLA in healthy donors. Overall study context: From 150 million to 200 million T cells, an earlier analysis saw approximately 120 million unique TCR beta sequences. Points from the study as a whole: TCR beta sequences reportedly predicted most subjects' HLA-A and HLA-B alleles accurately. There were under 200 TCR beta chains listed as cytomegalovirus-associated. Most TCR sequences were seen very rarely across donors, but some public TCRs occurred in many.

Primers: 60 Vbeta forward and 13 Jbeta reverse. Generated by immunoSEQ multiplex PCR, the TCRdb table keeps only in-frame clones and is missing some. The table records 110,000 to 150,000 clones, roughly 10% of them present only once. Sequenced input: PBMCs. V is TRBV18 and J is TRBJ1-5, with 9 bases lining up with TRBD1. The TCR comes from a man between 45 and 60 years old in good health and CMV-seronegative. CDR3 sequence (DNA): TGTGCCAGCTCACCCGGTGTGACAGGGGGGTTATGGCAGCCCCAGCATTTT. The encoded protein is CASSPGVTGGLWQPQHF.